This TCR beta chain was observed in a study of T cell responses to AZD1222 COVID-19 vaccine. V was clipped by 5 bases and J by 0 bases, with 13 bases between them. The germline V gene has CDR1 MNHEY and CDR2 SVGAGI. This CDR3 comprises 15 residues. Profiling relied on immunoSEQ multiplex PCR, and the TCRdb table lists in-frame clones only, not all of them. The table has 120,000 to 150,000 clones, 75% to 95% seen once. This TCR was sampled from an adult in good health. This material consisted of peripheral blood, taken on day 0 of MenACWY control vaccination. This chain joins TRBV6-5 and TRBJ1-1; D remains unclear. CDR3 residues: CASSRAGTLNTEAFF. As DNA, the CDR3 is TGTGCCAGCAGTCGCGCGGGCACCCTGAACACTGAAGCTTTCTTT.